This T cell receptor (beta chain) is drawn from a study of beta chain features in type 1 diabetes. Trimming took 4 bases from V and 15 from J; bases not matched to a gene: 7. This CDR3 has 13 amino acids. Germline CDR1 reads SGHRS; CDR2 reads YFSETQ. Overall study findings and caveats: Across patients, naive, central memory and Treg TCRB repertoires exhibited apparently greater similarity than was observed across healthy donors. Whether TCRB rearrangement is influenced by HLA type was left unresolved in this analysis. In type 1 diabetes patients, VDJ junctions had fewer insertions; deletions at these junctions were more frequent. TCRB CDR3s from Type 1 diabetes patients were moderately but significantly shorter in all four CD4+ subsets.

Investigators reverse transcribed all isolated RNA, so they sequenced expressed TCRB transcripts. The assay was immunoSEQ multiplex PCR, and TCRdb's table has in-frame clones only and misses some. The sample has fewer than 450,000 clones, 13% seen once. This clone has more than one count but fewer than ten. Its antigen is not identified. The clonotype originates from a woman under 30 with type 1 diabetes. This chain links TRBV5-1 with TRBJ2-4; 13 positions agree with TRBD2. Sample: naive CD4+ T cells from blood. CDR3 amino acids: CASSPGLAGRRYF. The DNA of the CDR3 is TGCGCCAGCAGCCCGGGACTAGCGGGAAGGAGGTACTTC.